Below, 17 T cell receptor beta chains from the same sample are listed, as sequenced in a study of cytomegalovirus exposure and HLA in healthy donors. A multiplex PCR was run with 60 Vbeta primers and 13 Jbeta primers. Libraries were prepared by immunoSEQ multiplex PCR; TCRdb keeps only in-frame clonotypes and omits some of them. The sample holds more than 95,000 clones, roughly 66% seen once. The sample consisted of PBMCs. Receptors were obtained from a woman aged 45-65 years in good health and CMV-seronegative.

The chain recombines TRBV7-9 with TRBJ1-1, with D possibly being TRBD1 (5 bases). Germline CDR1 and CDR2: SEHNR and FQNEAQ (reference sequence). Trimming took off 1 base at V and 10 bases at J, with 16 bases between the two ends. The CDR3 covers 14 residues. CDR3 in DNA: TGTGCCAGCAGCTTAGGTCGTACAGGATCTGGAGCTTTCTTT. Its translation is CASSLGRTGSGAFF.

The table lists this clone with a count of one. At the DNA level, this CDR3 is encoded by other sequences in the same sample as well. J is TRBJ2-3 and V is TRBV5-4, with 11 nucleotides matching TRBD2. The CDR3 totals 15 residues. In germline, CDR1 is SGHNT, CDR2 YYREEE (reference sequence). V shed 5 bases, J shed 3 bases, and the junction held 5 bases outside the gene matches. The CDR3 here is CASRETSGSTDTQYF. CDR3 nucleotides: TGTGCCAGCAGGGAAACTAGCGGGAGTACAGATACGCAGTATTTT. Supplemented by reference TRBV5-4 and TRBJ2-3, the full variable domain reads ETGVTQSPTHLIKTRGQQVTLRCSSQSGHNTVSWYQQALGQGPQFIFQYYREEENGRGNFPPRFSGLQFPNYSSELNVNALELDDSALYLCASRETSGSTDTQYFGPGTRLTVL.

The chain uses TRBV5-1 and TRBJ1-5; the D gene is possibly TRBD1 (6 bases). CDR1 SGHRS and CDR2 YFSETQ come from the germline V gene. The CDR3 contains 14 residues. V lost 1 base to trimming and J lost 6 bases, with 11 bases between them. The CDR3 coding sequence is TGCGCCAGCAGCTTGCGGGGGGGCAGTCAGCCCCAGCATTTT. Its translation is CASSLRGGSQPQHF.

This clone appeared a few times. The chain has TRBV5-1 and TRBJ2-7, with 8 bases that match TRBD1. V trimming: 5 bases; J trimming: 0 bases; junction bases outside the gene matches: 7. The CDR3 runs 15 residues. Looked up from germline, CDR1 is SGHRS and CDR2 is YFSETQ. CDR3: CASRETGGISYEQYF. The CDR3 region has the DNA TGCGCCAGCAGGGAAACAGGGGGGATCTCCTACGAGCAGTACTTC.

The rearrangement uses TRBV28 and TRBJ2-3; D is unclear. The germline CDR1 and CDR2 sequences are MDHEN and SYDVKM. This CDR3 comprises 13 residues. With 5 bases removed from V and 7 bases from J, the gap between germline ends came to 13 bases. DNA of the CDR3: TGTGCCAGCAGTCTCGAGACTCCACATACGCAGTATTTT. Translated, it gives CASSLETPHTQYF.

The table lists this clone with a count of one. The chain employs TRBV14 and TRBJ2-7, with 9 bases identical to TRBD2. The CDR3 covers 15 residues. Germline assignment: CDR1 SGHDN and CDR2 FVKESK. V shed 6 bases, J shed 2 bases, and the junction held 8 bases outside the gene matches. The CDR3 here is CASRRAGGGTYEQYF. CDR3 sequence (DNA): TGTGCCAGCAGACGAGCGGGGGGTGGAACCTACGAGCAGTACTTC.

The chain couples TRBV7-2 to TRBJ2-7; D uncertain. V lost 3 bases and J 1 base, leaving 10 bases between the germline ends. This CDR3 contains 14 residues. In germline, CDR1 is SGHTA, CDR2 FQGNSA. The chain's CDR3 is CASSLSVVSYEQYF. CDR3 nucleotides: TGTGCCAGCAGCTTGTCGGTAGTTTCCTACGAGCAGTACTTC.

The chain has TRBV5-5 and TRBJ1-1; maybe TRBD1 (5 bases). V lost 6 bases, J lost 0 bases, and 6 bases lay in between. CDR1 is SGHKS and CDR2 is YYEKEE in the germline V gene (reference sequence). The CDR3 spans 12 residues. The CDR3 nucleotides read TGTGCCAGCAACAGGCTGAACACTGAAGCTTTCTTT. It encodes CASNRLNTEAFF.

This clone was seen a handful of times. This chain links TRBV28 with TRBJ2-7, with 10 bases lining up with TRBD2. V gave up 6 bases and J gave up 5 bases; unmatched junction bases: 19. CDR1 and CDR2 from the germline V gene are MDHEN and SYDVKM. There are 18 residues in the CDR3. CDR3 residues: CASSPRSGRAPFSHEQYF. CDR3 nucleotide sequence: TGTGCCAGCAGCCCAAGGAGCGGGAGGGCCCCGTTCAGCCACGAGCAGTACTTC.

The rearrangement joins TRBV5-6 to TRBJ1-4; D not certain. The CDR3 totals 15 residues. Germline CDR1 and CDR2: SGHDT and YYEEEE. Trimming took 2 bases from V and 4 from J, leaving 12 bases between them. The CDR3 here is CASSFMGSGNEKLFF. Here the CDR3 DNA reads TGTGCCAGCAGCTTCATGGGTTCGGGTAATGAAAAACTGTTTTTT.

This clone was counted only a few times. This chain joins TRBV28 and TRBJ2-7, with D uncertain. CDR3 length: 15 residues. Germline CDR1 and CDR2: MDHEN and SYDVKM. The germline V and J ends were trimmed by 1 base and 7 bases, with 17 bases remaining between them. Here the CDR3 DNA reads TGTGCCAGCAGTTTATCCCCATCCCTAGTGAAAGAGCAGTACTTC. Translation: CASSLSPSLVKEQYF.

CDR3 in amino acids: CASSPGVGQRETQYF. The DNA for the CDR3 is TGTGCCAGCAGCCCCGGAGTGGGACAGAGGGAGACCCAGTACTTC. This chain joins TRBV11-3 and TRBJ2-5, with TRBD1 matching 7 bases. Trimming removed 5 bases from V and 5 bases from J; junction bases left unmatched: 11. The germline CDR1 and CDR2 sequences are SGHNT and YENEEA. This CDR3 region has 15 residues.

The chain recombines TRBV28 with TRBJ2-7; 7 nucleotides align to TRBD1. This CDR3 is built from 14 residues. Per the germline V gene, CDR1 is MDHEN and CDR2 is SYDVKM. Trimming cost V 5 bases and J 4 bases; bases outside gene matches: 8. The CDR3 reads CASSPGQVGYEQYF. DNA for the CDR3: TGTGCCAGCAGTCCCGGACAGGTGGGGTACGAGCAGTACTTC.

This clone was observed a few times. The V and J genes are TRBV19 and TRBJ2-3; the match to TRBD2 covers 11 bases. CDR3 length: 14 amino acids. The V gene end was trimmed by 8 bases and the J gene end by 5 bases; junction bases not matched to a gene: 6. Per germline, CDR1 LNHDA and CDR2 SQIVND (reference sequence). CDR3 DNA: TGTGCCAGTGTGACTAGCGGGATGGGAGATACGCAGTATTTT. Its translation is CASVTSGMGDTQYF.

This clone was found once. The V gene is TRBV6-1, the J gene TRBJ2-7; TRBD2 matches at 7 bases. This CDR3 region has 14 residues. With 4 bases clipped from V and 4 bases from J, the junction kept 7 bases outside the gene matches. Germline V gene sequence: CDR1 MNHNS, CDR2 SASEGT. Here the CDR3 reads CASSVGLGRYEQYF. The CDR3 DNA reads as TGTGCCAGCAGTGTGGGCCTCGGGAGGTACGAGCAGTACTTC.

The rearrangement uses TRBV18 and TRBJ2-3, with 7 bases matching TRBD1. Germline CDR1 reads KGHSH; CDR2 reads LQKENI. The V segment lost 2 bases and the J segment 5 bases; nucleotides outside the gene matches: 4. The CDR3 has 14 amino acids. The CDR3 bases are TGTGCCAGCTCACCAGAATCAGGGGGAGATACGCAGTATTTT. Protein product: CASSPESGGDTQYF.

The chain joins TRBV15 to TRBJ2-3, with a tentative D call TRBD1 (6 bases). Germline V gives CDR1 LNHNV, CDR2 YYDKDF (reference sequence). The V gene lost 3 bases and the J gene lost 5 bases, with 18 bases spanning the gap. The CDR3 extends over 16 amino acids. The CDR3 loop is CATSRASGVERDTQYF. CDR3 in DNA: TGTGCCACCAGCAGGGCGTCAGGGGTTGAGAGAGATACGCAGTATTTT.